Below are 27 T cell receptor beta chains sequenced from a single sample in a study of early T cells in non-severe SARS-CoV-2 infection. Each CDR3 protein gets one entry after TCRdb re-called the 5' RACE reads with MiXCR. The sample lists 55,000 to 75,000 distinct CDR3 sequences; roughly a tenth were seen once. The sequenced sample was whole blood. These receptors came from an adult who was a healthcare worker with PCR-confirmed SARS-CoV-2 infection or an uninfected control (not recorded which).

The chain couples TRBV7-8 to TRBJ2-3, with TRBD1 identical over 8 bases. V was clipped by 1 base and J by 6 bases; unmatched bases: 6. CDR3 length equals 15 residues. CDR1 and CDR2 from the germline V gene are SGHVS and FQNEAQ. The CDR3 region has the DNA TGTGCCAGCAGCTTAGGCCAGGGGGCTACGGATACGCAGTATTTT. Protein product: CASSLGQGATDTQYF.

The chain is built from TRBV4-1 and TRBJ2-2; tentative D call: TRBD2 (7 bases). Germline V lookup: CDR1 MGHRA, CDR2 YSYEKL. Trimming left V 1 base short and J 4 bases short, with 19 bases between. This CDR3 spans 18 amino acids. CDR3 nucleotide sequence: TGCGCCAGCAGCCAAGCACTGAGGGGGGGCCTAGCCACCGGGGAGCTGTTTTTT. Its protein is CASSQALRGGLATGELFF.

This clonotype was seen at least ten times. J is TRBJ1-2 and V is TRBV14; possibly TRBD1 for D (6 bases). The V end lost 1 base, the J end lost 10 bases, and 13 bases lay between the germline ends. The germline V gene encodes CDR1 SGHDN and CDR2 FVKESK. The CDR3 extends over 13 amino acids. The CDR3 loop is CASSQGARGTYTF. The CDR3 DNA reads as TGTGCCAGCAGCCAAGGGGCCAGGGGAACCTACACCTTC.

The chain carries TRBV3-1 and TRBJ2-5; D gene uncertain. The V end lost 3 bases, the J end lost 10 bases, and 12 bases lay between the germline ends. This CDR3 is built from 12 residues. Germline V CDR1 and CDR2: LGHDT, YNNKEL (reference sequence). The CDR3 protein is CASSHAQGFQYF. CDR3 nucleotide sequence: TGTGCCAGCAGCCACGCCCAAGGGTTCCAGTACTTC.

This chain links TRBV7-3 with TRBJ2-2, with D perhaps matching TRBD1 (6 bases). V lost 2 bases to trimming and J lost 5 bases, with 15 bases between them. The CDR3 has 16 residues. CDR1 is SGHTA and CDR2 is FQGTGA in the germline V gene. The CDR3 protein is CASSLVSSRGTGELFF. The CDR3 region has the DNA TGTGCCAGCAGCTTAGTGTCTAGCAGGGGAACCGGGGAGCTGTTTTTT.

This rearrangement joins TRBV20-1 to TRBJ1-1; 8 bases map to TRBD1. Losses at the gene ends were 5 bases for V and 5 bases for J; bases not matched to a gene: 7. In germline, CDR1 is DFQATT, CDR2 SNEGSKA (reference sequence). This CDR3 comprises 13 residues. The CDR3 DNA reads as TGCAGTGCTCCACAGGGGGTTGGGACTGAAGCTTTCTTT. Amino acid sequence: CSAPQGVGTEAFF.

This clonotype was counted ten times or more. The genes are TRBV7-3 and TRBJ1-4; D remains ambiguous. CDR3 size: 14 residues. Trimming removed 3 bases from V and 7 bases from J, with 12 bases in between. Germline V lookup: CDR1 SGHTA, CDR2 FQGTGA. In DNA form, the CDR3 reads TGTGCCAGCAGCTTTTATCCATGGGGTGAAAAACTGTTTTTT. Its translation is CASSFYPWGEKLFF.

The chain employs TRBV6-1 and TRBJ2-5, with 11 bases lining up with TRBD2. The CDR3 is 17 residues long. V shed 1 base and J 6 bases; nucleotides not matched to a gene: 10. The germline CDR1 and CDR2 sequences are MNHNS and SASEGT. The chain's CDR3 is CASSEGFVAGGPQTQYF. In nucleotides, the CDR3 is TGTGCCAGCAGTGAAGGATTCGTAGCGGGGGGGCCACAGACCCAGTACTTC.

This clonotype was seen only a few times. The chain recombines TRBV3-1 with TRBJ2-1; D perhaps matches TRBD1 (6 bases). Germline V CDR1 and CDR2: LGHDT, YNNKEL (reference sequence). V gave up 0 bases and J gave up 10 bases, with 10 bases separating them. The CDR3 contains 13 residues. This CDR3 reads CASSQDTGGEQFF. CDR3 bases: TGTGCCAGCAGCCAAGACACTGGGGGCGAGCAGTTCTTC.

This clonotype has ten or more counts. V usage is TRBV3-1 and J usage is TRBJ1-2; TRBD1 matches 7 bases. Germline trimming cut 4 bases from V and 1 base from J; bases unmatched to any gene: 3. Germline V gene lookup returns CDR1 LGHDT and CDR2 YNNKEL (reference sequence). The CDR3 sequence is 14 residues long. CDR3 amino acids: CASSLGQLNYGYTF. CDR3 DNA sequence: TGTGCCAGCAGCCTGGGACAGCTTAACTATGGCTACACCTTC.

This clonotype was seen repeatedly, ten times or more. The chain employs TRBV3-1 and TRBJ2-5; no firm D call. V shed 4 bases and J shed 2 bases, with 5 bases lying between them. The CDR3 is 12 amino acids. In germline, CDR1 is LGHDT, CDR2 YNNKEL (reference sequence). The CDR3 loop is CASSLGQETQYF. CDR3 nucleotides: TGTGCCAGCAGCCTTGGGCAAGAGACCCAGTACTTC.

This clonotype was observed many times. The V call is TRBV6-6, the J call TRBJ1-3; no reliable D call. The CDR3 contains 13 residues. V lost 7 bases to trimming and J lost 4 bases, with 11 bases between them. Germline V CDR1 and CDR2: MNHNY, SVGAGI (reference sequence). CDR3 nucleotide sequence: TGTGCCAGCATGCACAGCGCGGGAAACACCATATATTTT. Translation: CASMHSAGNTIYF.

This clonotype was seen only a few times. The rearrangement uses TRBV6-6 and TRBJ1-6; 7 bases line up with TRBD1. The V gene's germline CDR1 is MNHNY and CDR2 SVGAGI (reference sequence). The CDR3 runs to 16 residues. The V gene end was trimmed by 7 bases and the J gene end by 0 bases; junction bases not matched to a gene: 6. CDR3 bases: TGTGCCAGCATTTGGGACAGTAGCTCCTATAATTCACCCCTCCACTTT. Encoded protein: CASIWDSSSYNSPLHF.

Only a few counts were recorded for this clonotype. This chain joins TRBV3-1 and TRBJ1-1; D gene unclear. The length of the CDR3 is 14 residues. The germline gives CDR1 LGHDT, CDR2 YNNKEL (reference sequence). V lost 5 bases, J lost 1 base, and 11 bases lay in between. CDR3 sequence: CASSKGFGNTEAFF. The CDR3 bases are TGTGCCAGCAGCAAAGGGTTCGGGAACACTGAAGCTTTCTTT.

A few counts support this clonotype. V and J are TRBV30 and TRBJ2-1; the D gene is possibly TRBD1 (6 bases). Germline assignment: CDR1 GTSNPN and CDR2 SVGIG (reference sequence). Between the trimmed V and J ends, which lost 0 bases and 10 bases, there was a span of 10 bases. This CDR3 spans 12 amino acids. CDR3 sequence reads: CAWSVMQGEQFF. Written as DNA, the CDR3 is TGTGCCTGGAGTGTAATGCAGGGGGAGCAGTTCTTC.

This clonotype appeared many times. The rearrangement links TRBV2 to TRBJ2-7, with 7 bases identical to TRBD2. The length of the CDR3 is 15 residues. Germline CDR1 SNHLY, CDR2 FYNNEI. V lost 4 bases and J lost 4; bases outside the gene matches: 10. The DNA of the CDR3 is TGTGCCAGCAGTGTGGGGGGGTCCCAGAGTTACGAGCAGTACGTC. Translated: CASSVGGSQSYEQYV.

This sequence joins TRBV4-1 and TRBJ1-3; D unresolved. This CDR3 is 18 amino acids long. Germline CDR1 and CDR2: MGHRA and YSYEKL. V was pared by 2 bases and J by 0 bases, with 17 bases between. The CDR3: CASSQPSGFEGSGNTIYF. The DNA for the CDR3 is TGCGCCAGCAGCCAACCGTCGGGGTTTGAGGGCTCTGGAAACACCATATATTTT.

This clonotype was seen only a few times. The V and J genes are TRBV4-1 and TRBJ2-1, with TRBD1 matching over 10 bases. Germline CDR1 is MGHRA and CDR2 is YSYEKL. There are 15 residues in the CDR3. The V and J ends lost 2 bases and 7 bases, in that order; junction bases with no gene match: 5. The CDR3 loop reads CASSQPGQGKNEQFF. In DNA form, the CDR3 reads TGCGCCAGCAGCCAACCGGGACAGGGGAAAAATGAGCAGTTCTTC.

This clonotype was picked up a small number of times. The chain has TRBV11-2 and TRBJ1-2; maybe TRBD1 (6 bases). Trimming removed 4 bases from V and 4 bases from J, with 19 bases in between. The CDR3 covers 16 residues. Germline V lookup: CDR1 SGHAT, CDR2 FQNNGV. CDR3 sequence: CASSSHQGHLVYGYTF. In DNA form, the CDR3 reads TGTGCCAGCAGCTCACACCAGGGGCACCTAGTCTATGGCTACACCTTC. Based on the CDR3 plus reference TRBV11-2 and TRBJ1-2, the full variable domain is EAGVAQSPRYKIIEKRQSVAFWCNPISGHATLYWYQQILGQGPKLLIQFQNNGVVDDSQLPKDRFSAERLKGVDSTLKIQPAKLEDSAVYLCASSSHQGHLVYGYTFGSGTRLTVV.

DNA for the CDR3: TGTGCCAGCAGTGAAGGGGCCGCTTTTCAGCCCCAGCATTTT. Encoded protein: CASSEGAAFQPQHF. The gene calls are TRBV6-1 and TRBJ1-5; no clear D gene. The CDR3 runs 14 residues. CDR1 is MNHNS and CDR2 is SASEGT in the germline V gene. Trimming stripped 1 base from V and 6 bases from J, with 10 bases between.

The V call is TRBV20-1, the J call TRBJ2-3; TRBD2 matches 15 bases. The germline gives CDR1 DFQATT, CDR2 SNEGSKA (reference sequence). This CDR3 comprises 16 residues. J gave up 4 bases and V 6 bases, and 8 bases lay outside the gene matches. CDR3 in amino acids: CSARGTSGGSADTQYF. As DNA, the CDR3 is TGCAGTGCCCGAGGGACTAGCGGGGGGTCGGCAGATACGCAGTATTTT.

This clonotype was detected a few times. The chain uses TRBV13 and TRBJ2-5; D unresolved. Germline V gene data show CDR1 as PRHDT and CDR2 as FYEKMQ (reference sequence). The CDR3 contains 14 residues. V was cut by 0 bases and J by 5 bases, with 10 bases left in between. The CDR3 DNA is TGTGCCAGCAGCTTAGGCCTTGCGGCTGAGACCCAGTACTTC. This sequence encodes CASSLGLAAETQYF.

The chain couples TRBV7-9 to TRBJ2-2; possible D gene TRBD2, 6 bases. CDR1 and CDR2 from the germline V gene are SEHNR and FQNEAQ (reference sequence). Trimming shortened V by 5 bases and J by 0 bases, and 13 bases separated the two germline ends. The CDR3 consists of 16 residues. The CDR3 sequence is CASSKPGLTNTGELFF. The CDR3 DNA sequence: TGTGCCAGCAGCAAGCCGGGACTTACGAACACCGGGGAGCTGTTTTTT.

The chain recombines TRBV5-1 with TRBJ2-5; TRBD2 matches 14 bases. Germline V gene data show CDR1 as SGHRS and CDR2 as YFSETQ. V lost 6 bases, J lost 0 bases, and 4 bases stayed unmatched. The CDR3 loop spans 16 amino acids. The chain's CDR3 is CASTGLAGGNQETQYF. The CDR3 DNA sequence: TGCGCCAGCACCGGACTAGCGGGAGGAAACCAAGAGACCCAGTACTTC.

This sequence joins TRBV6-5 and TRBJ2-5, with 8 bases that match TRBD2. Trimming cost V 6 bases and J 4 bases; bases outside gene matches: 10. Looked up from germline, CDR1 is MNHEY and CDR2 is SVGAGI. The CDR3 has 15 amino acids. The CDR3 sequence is CASSSSGGAGETQYF. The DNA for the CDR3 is TGTGCCAGCAGCTCATCCGGGGGGGCCGGAGAGACCCAGTACTTC.

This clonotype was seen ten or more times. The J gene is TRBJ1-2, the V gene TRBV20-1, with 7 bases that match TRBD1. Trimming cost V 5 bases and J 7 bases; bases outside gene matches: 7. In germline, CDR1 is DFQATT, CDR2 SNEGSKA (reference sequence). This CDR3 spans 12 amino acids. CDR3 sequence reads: CSAATGEAGYTF. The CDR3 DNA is TGCAGTGCTGCCACAGGGGAAGCTGGCTACACCTTC.

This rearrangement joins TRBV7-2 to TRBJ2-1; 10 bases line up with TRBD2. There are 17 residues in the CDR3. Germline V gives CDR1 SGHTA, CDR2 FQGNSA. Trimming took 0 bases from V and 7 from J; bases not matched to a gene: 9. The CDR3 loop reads CASSLAPQRGGRNEQFF. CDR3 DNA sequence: TGTGCCAGCAGCTTAGCGCCGCAGCGGGGGGGCCGGAATGAGCAGTTCTTC.